The TCR beta chain under discussion was sequenced for a study of T cell responses to AZD1222 COVID-19 vaccine. Whole-study context: The study pooled second doses at about 4 or about 12 weeks.

This CDR3 is 16 amino acids long. The V gene's germline CDR1 is SEHNR and CDR2 FQNEAQ (reference sequence). With 8 bases removed from V and 1 base from J, the gap between germline ends came to 20 bases. As for this clone: Its target is not known.

Assay used: immunoSEQ multiplex PCR; TCRdb lists only in-frame clones, some missing. The repertoire holds about 160,000 clones, with 91% as singletons. Study conclusions and caveats: Following two doses of AZD1222, Spike-specific TCR breadth and depth rose.

The chain recombines TRBV7-9 with TRBJ1-1; D unclear. The clonotype comes from an adult in good health. The source material was peripheral blood, sampled on day 0 of AZD1222 vaccination. This CDR3 reads CASDSGPGRENTEAFF. For the CDR3, the DNA is TGTGCCAGCGATTCGGGCCCAGGACGGGAGAACACTGAAGCTTTCTTT. The variable domain in full, completed from reference TRBV7-9 and TRBJ1-1, reads DTGVSQNPRHKITKRGQNVTFRCDPISEHNRLYWYRQTLGQGPEFLTYFQNEAQLEKSRLLSDRFSAERPKGSFSTLEIQRTEQGDSAMYLCASDSGPGRENTEAFFGQGTRLTVV.